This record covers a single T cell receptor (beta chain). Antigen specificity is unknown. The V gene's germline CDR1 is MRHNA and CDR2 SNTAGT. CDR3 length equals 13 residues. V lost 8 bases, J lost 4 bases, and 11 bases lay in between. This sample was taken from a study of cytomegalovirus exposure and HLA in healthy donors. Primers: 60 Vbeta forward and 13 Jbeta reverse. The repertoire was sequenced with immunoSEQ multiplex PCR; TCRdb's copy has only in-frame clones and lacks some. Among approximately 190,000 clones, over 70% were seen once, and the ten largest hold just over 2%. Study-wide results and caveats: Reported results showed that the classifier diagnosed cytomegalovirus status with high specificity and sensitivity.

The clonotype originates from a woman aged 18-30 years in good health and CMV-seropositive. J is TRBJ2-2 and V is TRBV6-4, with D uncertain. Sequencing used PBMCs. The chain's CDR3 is CASRSGITGELFF. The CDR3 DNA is TGTGCCAGCCGGTCAGGAATCACCGGGGAGCTGTTTTTT.